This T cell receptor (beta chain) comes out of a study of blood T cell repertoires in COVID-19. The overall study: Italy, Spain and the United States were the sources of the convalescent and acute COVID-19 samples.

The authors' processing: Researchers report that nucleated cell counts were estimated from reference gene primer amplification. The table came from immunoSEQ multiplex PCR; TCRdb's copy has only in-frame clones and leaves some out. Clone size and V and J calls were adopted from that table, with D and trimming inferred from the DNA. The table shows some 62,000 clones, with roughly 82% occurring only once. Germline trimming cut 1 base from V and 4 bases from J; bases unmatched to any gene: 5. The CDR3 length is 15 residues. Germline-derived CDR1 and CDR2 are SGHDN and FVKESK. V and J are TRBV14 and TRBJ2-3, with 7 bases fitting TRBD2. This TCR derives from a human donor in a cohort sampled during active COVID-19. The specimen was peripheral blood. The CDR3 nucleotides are TGTGCCAGCAGCCAAGGGGACTACAGCTCAGATACGCAGTATTTT. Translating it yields CASSQGDYSSDTQYF.